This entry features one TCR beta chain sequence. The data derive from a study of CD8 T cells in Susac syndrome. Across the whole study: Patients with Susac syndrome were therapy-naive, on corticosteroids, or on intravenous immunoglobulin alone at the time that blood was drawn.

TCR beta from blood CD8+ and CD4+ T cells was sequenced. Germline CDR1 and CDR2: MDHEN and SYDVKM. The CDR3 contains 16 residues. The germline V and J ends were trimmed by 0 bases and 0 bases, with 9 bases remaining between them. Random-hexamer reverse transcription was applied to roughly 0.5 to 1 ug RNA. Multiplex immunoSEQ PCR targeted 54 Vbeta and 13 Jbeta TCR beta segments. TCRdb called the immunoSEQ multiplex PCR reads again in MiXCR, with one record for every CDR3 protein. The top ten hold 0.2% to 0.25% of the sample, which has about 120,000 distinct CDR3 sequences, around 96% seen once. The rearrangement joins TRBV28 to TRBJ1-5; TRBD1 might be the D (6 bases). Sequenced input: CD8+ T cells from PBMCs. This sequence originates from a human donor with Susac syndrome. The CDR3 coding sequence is TGTGCCAGCAGTTTATGGGGACAAGGTAGCAATCAGCCCCAGCATTTT. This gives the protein CASSLWGQGSNQPQHF.